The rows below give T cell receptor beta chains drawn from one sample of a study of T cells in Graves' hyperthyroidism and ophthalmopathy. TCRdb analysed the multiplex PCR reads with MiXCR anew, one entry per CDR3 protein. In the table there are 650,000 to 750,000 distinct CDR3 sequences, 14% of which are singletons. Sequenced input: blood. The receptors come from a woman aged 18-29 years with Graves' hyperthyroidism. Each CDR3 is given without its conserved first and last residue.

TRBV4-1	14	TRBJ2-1	ASSHGGGSSYNEQF
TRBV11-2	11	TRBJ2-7	ASSTGAAYEQY
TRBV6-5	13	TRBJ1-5	ASSSSGGESQPQH
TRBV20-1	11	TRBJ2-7	SAIPGTPGEQY
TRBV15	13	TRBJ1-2	ATSRNGRGLDGYT
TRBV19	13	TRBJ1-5	ATGTVDGRNQPQH
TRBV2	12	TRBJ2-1	ASRPTPGQLKQF
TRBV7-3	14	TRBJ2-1	ASSLGDRISYNEQF
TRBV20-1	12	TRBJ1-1	SARFPPDSFEAF
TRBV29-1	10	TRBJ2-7	SAAGVVGEQY